A selection of T cell receptor beta chains follows, all from one sample in a study of CD8 T cells in Susac syndrome. TCRdb passed the immunoSEQ multiplex PCR reads through MiXCR, listing each CDR3 protein once. This table holds tens of thousands of distinct CDR3 sequences, 93% found once. Input material: CD8+ T cells from PBMCs. Receptors originate from a human donor with Susac syndrome. CDR3s include the opening cysteine and the closing phenylalanine or tryptophan.

V	J	length	CDR3
TRBV4-1	TRBJ2-7	15	CASSQEEGETYEQYF
TRBV5-6	TRBJ2-1	14	CASSNGLAIDEQFF
TRBV12-2	TRBJ1-1	19	CASRLPGEVIPTPNTEAFF
TRBV7-2	TRBJ2-2	16	CASTLGAGAFTGELFF
TRBV2	TRBJ2-5	15	CASSPDRGRSETQYF
TRBV28	TRBJ1-4	14	CASSFGGVGEKLFF
TRBV7-9	TRBJ1-3	14	CASSPKIGRNTIYF
TRBV6-4	TRBJ2-1	15	CASSDSSGSYNEQFF
TRBV5-1	TRBJ2-7	18	CASSFWSPGQGSRGEQYF
TRBV7-9	TRBJ1-1	15	CASFRTGEMNTEAFF
TRBV6-6	TRBJ1-4	14	CASSWDSTNEKLFF
TRBV28	TRBJ2-1	16	CASSITGQLRYNEQFF
TRBV15	TRBJ1-2	14	CATSRGAGAGGYTF
TRBV4-1	TRBJ1-2	16	CASSQVGGGANYGYTF
TRBV23-1	TRBJ1-2	20	CASSQSWCLKGLVRDYGYTF
TRBV18	TRBJ2-7	17	CASSPRKIRDSSYEQYF
TRBV2	TRBJ2-2	15	CASSGGTTNTGELFF
TRBV27	TRBJ2-1	12	CASSLGGPRQFF
TRBV28	TRBJ1-4	14	CASSFAATNEKLFF
TRBV18	TRBJ1-2	15	CASSPVASGNYGYTF
TRBV3-1	TRBJ2-1	17	CASSQEGQILPYNEQFF
TRBV6-1	TRBJ1-5	19	CASSEGYGGTSYRNQPQHF
TRBV30	TRBJ2-5	14	CAWRGTRLQETQYF
TRBV18	TRBJ2-5	14	CASSPPEGAQTQYF
TRBV7-2	TRBJ1-5	15	CASSLGAGGNQPQHF
TRBV4-3	TRBJ2-1	17	CASSQDLGGARRNEQFF
TRBV2	TRBJ1-1	13	CASSEESRDRAFF
TRBV6-5	TRBJ2-1	15	CASSYADRLYNEQFF
TRBV7-6	TRBJ2-1	15	CASSFLAGGPNEQFF
TRBV18	TRBJ1-1	16	CASSPLWGEGSTEAFF
TRBV6-6	TRBJ1-4	12	CASRTGGEKLFF
TRBV9	TRBJ2-1	14	CASSFRDRGHEQFF
TRBV5-1	TRBJ2-7	15	CASSSKLAESYEQYF
TRBV7-8	TRBJ1-2	17	CASTQRDRIRPNYGYTF
TRBV7-9	TRBJ2-3	13	CASSLFRADTQYF
TRBV6-1	TRBJ2-3	17	CASRETSSGSSADTQYF
TRBV29-1	TRBJ1-2	13	CSVDPDREIGYTF
TRBV20-1	TRBJ2-6	14	CSASPSSGANVLTF
TRBV29-1	TRBJ2-7	17	CSVVWLAGEVSPYEQYF
TRBV27	TRBJ1-2	14	CASSDGTGGNGYTF
TRBV21-1	TRBJ2-2	18	CASSHGAKDPKDTGELFF
TRBV6-5	TRBJ1-2	14	CASSPGTGTDGYTF
TRBV28	TRBJ2-7	11	CATSGTYEQYF
TRBV3-1	TRBJ1-2	16	CASSQDRSLFHYGYTF